The next 16 T cell receptor beta chains were all read from a single sample in a study of shared clonotypes between healthy human individuals. The repertoire was sequenced with immunoSEQ multiplex PCR; TCRdb's copy has only in-frame clones and lacks some. The sample shows millions of clones, 95% of them seen only once. Material for sequencing was naive CD4+ T cells sorted from blood. Noted subset: CD45RA+ positively selected. The source of these receptors is a man younger than 35 in good health.

The chain carries TRBV7-6 and TRBJ1-1; perhaps TRBD1 as D (6 bases). Germline V gene lookup returns CDR1 SGHVS and CDR2 FNYEAQ. This CDR3 has 13 residues. With 5 bases removed from V and 1 base from J, the gap between germline ends came to 8 bases. The CDR3 DNA sequence: TGTGCCAGCAGCGGGGGGCAGAACACTGAAGCTTTCTTT. It translates to CASSGGQNTEAFF.

This clone was seen a single time. The rearrangement joins TRBV7-9 to TRBJ1-2, with 10 positions matching TRBD1. Germline assignment: CDR1 SEHNR and CDR2 FQNEAQ (reference sequence). The CDR3 consists of 14 residues. Trimming took 5 bases from V and 6 from J; bases not matched to a gene: 6. In DNA form, the CDR3 reads TGTGCCAGCAGCCGGGACAGGGGTTGGGATGGCTACACCTTC. Its translation: CASSRDRGWDGYTF.

The chain carries TRBV28 and TRBJ2-7; a possible D gene is TRBD1 (7 bases). V was clipped by 3 bases and J by 3 bases, with 21 bases between them. This CDR3 is built from 17 residues. CDR1 is MDHEN, CDR2 SYDVKM, per germline. The CDR3 DNA is TGTGCCAGCAGTTTGTCATTTGGGCAGGGGGGATTCTACGAGCAGTACTTC. Its protein is CASSLSFGQGGFYEQYF.

This chain links TRBV5-1 with TRBJ1-1; the match to TRBD1 covers 9 bases. Germline trimming cut 0 bases from V and 5 bases from J; bases unmatched to any gene: 14. From germline, CDR1 is SGHRS and CDR2 YFSETQ. The CDR3 has 18 residues. CDR3 loop: CASSLAMGTGGYGTEAFF. DNA of the CDR3: TGCGCCAGCAGCTTGGCCATGGGAACAGGGGGCTATGGGACTGAAGCTTTCTTT. Filled out from reference TRBV5-1 and TRBJ1-1, the complete variable domain reads KAGVTQTPRYLIKTRGQQVTLSCSPISGHRSVSWYQQTPGQGLQFLFEYFSETQRNKGNFPGRFSGRQFSNSRSEMNVSTLELGDSALYLCASSLAMGTGGYGTEAFFGQGTRLTVV.

The genes are TRBV6-1 and TRBJ2-1, with 8 bases fitting TRBD1. CDR3 length: 16 residues. Per germline, CDR1 MNHNS and CDR2 SASEGT. Germline trimming cut 3 bases from V and 5 bases from J; bases unmatched to any gene: 9. The CDR3 protein is CASSETPGTGNNEQFF. DNA for the CDR3: TGTGCCAGCAGTGAGACCCCCGGGACAGGTAACAATGAGCAGTTCTTC.

A remark on this clone: A much larger clone lies a single base off, so this may be a read error. Different DNA sequences within this sample yield the same CDR3. The genes are TRBV30 and TRBJ1-6; the D gene is possibly TRBD1 (6 bases). This CDR3 is 16 amino acids long. Germline-derived CDR1 and CDR2 are GTSNPN and SVGIG (reference sequence). The CDR3 sequence is CAWSARMGAYNSPLHF. The CDR3 DNA reads TGTGCCTGGAGCGCTCGAATGGGGGCCTACAATTCACCCCTCCACTTT.

The chain carries TRBV5-1 and TRBJ2-2; D not resolved. This CDR3 contains 13 residues. The V gene lost 0 bases and the J gene lost 6 bases, with 6 bases spanning the gap. From germline, CDR1 is SGHRS and CDR2 YFSETQ. The chain's CDR3 is CASSLALPGELFF. DNA of the CDR3: TGCGCCAGCAGCTTGGCACTTCCCGGGGAGCTGTTTTTT.

The chain recombines TRBV30 with TRBJ1-5; D is possibly TRBD1 (6 bases). Trimming removed 0 bases from V and 6 bases from J, with 18 bases in between. Germline V gene data show CDR1 as GTSNPN and CDR2 as SVGIG (reference sequence). This CDR3 region has 16 residues. The CDR3 region is CAWSVQTRGKGQPQHF. CDR3 coding DNA: TGTGCCTGGAGTGTACAGACCAGGGGTAAAGGTCAGCCCCAGCATTTT. The whole variable domain, remainder taken from reference TRBV30 and TRBJ1-5, is SQTIHQWPATLVQPVGSPLSLECTVEGTSNPNLYWYRQAAGRGLQLLFYSVGIGQISSEVPQNLSASRPQDRQFILSSKKLLLSDSGFYLCAWSVQTRGKGQPQHFGDGTRLSIL.

The genes are TRBV30 and TRBJ1-6, with D possibly being TRBD1 (5 bases). The CDR3 covers 17 residues. The germline gives CDR1 GTSNPN, CDR2 SVGIG (reference sequence). V was cut by 5 bases and J by 6 bases, with 23 bases left in between. The CDR3 region has the DNA TGTGCCTGGGAAAGTTTCGGGGCCCGAAACGGTAATTCACCCCTCCACTTT. Amino acid sequence: CAWESFGARNGNSPLHF.

This chain joins TRBV5-1 and TRBJ2-7; the D is unclear. Germline loops: CDR1 SGHRS, CDR2 YFSETQ. V was pared by 5 bases and J by 6 bases, with 15 bases between. The CDR3 contains 13 residues. CDR3 sequence reads: CASRPDPRGEQYF. The CDR3 nucleotides read TGCGCCAGCAGACCGGACCCACGTGGCGAGCAGTACTTC.

J is TRBJ1-5 and V is TRBV19; D is uncertain. CDR1 and CDR2 (germline): LNHDA, SQIVND (reference sequence). Trimming pared 3 bases from V and 4 bases from J, leaving 10 bases between. The CDR3 consists of 14 residues. This CDR3 reads CASSILSANQPQHF. DNA for the CDR3: TGTGCCAGTAGTATTCTCTCAGCTAATCAGCCCCAGCATTTT.

Regarding this clone: A junction boundary mismatches the germline segment, possibly from a read error. The chain joins TRBV30 to TRBJ2-2; D gene uncertain. CDR1 GTSNPN and CDR2 SVGIG come from the germline V gene (reference sequence). The CDR3 sequence is 14 residues long. The CDR3 sequence: CTWSVIGPPGELFF. The CDR3 DNA follows: TGTACCTGGAGTGTAATAGGTCCCCCCGGGGAGCTGTTTTTT.

The gene calls are TRBV28 and TRBJ1-2; 10 positions match TRBD1. Trimming at V came to 3 bases and at J to 2 bases, leaving 3 bases not matched to a gene. This CDR3 spans 15 amino acids. Germline CDR1 and CDR2: MDHEN and SYDVKM. This CDR3 is CASSFPGQGNYGYTF. CDR3 in DNA: TGTGCCAGCAGTTTTCCGGGACAGGGGAACTATGGCTACACCTTC.

The chain is built from TRBV9 and TRBJ2-5, with D perhaps assigned TRBD1 or TRBD2 (5 bases each). The germline gives CDR1 SGDLS, CDR2 YYNGEE. Trimming removed 2 bases at V and 2 bases at J, with 13 bases between. This CDR3 contains 15 residues. The CDR3 spells CASSVGVMGQETQYF. In DNA, the CDR3 is TGTGCCAGCAGCGTGGGGGTGATGGGGCAAGAGACCCAGTACTTC.

The chain links TRBV4-1 to TRBJ1-1, with TRBD1 as a possible D gene (5 bases). This CDR3 is 13 amino acids long. The V gene lost 6 bases and the J gene lost 6 bases, with 14 bases spanning the gap. CDR1 and CDR2 from the germline V gene are MGHRA and YSYEKL. CDR3 protein: CASRGPGGSEAFF. The CDR3 coding sequence is TGCGCCAGCAGGGGCCCGGGGGGTTCTGAAGCTTTCTTT.

The chain has TRBV7-2 and TRBJ2-7; 13 bases agree with TRBD2. Trimming cost V 1 base and J 6 bases; bases outside gene matches: 9. CDR3 length equals 17 residues. Germline V lookup: CDR1 SGHTA, CDR2 FQGNSA. DNA for the CDR3: TGTGCCAGCAGCTTAGGACCACTAGCGGGAGGGCCCTCCGAGCAGTACTTC. Translating it yields CASSLGPLAGGPSEQYF.